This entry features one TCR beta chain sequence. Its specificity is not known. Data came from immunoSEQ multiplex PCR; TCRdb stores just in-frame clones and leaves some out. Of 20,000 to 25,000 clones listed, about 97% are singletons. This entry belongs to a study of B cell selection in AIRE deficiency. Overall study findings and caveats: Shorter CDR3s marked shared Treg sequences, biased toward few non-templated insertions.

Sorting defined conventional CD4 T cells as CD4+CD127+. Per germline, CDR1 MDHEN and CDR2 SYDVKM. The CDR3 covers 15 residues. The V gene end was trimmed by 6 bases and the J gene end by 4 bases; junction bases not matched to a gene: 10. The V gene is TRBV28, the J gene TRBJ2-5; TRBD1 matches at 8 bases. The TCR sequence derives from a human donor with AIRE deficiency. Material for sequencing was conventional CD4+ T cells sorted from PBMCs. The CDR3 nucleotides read TGTGCCAGCAGGTCGACAGGGGATGGAGCAGAGACCCAGTACTTC. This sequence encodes CASRSTGDGAETQYF.